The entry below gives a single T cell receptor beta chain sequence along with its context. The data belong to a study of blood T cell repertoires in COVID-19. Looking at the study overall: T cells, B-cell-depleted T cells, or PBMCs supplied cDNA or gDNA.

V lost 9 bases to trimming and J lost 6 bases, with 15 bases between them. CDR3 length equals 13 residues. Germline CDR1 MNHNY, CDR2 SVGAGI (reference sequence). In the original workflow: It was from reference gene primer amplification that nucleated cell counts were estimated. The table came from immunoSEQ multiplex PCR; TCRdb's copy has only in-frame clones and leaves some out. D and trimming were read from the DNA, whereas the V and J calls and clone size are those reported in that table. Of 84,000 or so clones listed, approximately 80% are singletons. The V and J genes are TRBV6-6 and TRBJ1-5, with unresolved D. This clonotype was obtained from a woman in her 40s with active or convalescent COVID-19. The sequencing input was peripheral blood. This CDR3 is CASSLSGVQPQHF. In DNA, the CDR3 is TGTGCCAGTTCTTTATCCGGAGTTCAGCCCCAGCATTTT.